One sample yielded the 23 T cell receptor beta chains listed below, sequenced in a study of blood T cell repertoires in COVID-19. Using immunoSEQ multiplex PCR, the repertoire was profiled, and TCRdb retains in-frame clones only, with some absent. The table has tens of thousands of clones, roughly four fifths seen once. Sequencing was performed on peripheral blood. These receptors were collected from a human donor in a cohort sampled during active COVID-19.

This clone was picked up one time. The rearrangement links TRBV30 to TRBJ1-2; tentative D call: TRBD1 (6 bases). V lost 1 base to trimming and J lost 2 bases, with 11 bases between them. Germline CDR1 GTSNPN, CDR2 SVGIG (reference sequence). CDR3 length: 14 residues. The CDR3 region is CAWSATGWNYGYTF. The CDR3 region has the DNA TGTGCCTGGAGTGCTACAGGGTGGAACTATGGCTACACCTTC.

The DNA for the CDR3 is TGTGCCAGTAGTATTAAGGGGACAGCTAGGACTGAAGCTTTCTTT. It yields the protein CASSIKGTARTEAFF. The V call is TRBV19, the J call TRBJ1-1; TRBD1 agrees at 7 bases. CDR3 length: 15 amino acids. CDR1 LNHDA and CDR2 SQIVND come from the germline V gene (reference sequence). The J segment lost 5 bases and the V segment lost 3 bases, leaving 9 bases of the junction unmatched.

This chain uses TRBV5-5 with TRBJ1-1; 10 bases agree with TRBD1. This CDR3 has 16 residues. J gave up 5 bases and V 3 bases, and 10 bases lay outside the gene matches. Germline V gene data show CDR1 as SGHKS and CDR2 as YYEKEE (reference sequence). CDR3: CASSWPGQGQSTEAFF. Here the CDR3 DNA reads TGTGCCAGCAGCTGGCCGGGACAGGGGCAAAGTACTGAAGCTTTCTTT.

DNA of the CDR3: TGTGCCAGCAGCTTGAGGGCACTAGCGGGAAAGCAGTTCTTC. This encodes CASSLRALAGKQFF. The chain has TRBV7-3 and TRBJ2-1; TRBD2 matches 10 bases. V shed 3 bases and J 11 bases; nucleotides not matched to a gene: 7. There are 14 residues in the CDR3. Germline V gene sequence: CDR1 SGHTA, CDR2 FQGTGA. Combining the CDR3 with reference TRBV7-3 and TRBJ2-1 gives the whole variable domain GAGVSQTPSNKVTEKGKYVELRCDPISGHTALYWYRQSLGQGPEFLIYFQGTGAADDSGLPNDRFFAVRPEGSVSTLKIQRTERGDSAVYLCASSLRALAGKQFFGPGTRLTVL.

J is TRBJ2-6 and V is TRBV5-1, with D possibly matching TRBD2 (6 bases). CDR3 size: 18 residues. The V gene lost 2 bases and the J gene lost 2 bases, with 17 bases spanning the gap. CDR1 is SGHRS, CDR2 YFSETQ, per germline. The CDR3 protein is CASSFTGTLGAGANVLTF. The CDR3 coding sequence is TGCGCCAGCAGCTTCACCGGGACTCTGGGGGCTGGGGCCAACGTCCTGACTTTC.

The rearrangement joins TRBV6-6 to TRBJ1-4; the D gene is possibly TRBD1 (5 bases). CDR3 length equals 16 residues. The germline gives CDR1 MNHNY, CDR2 SVGAGI (reference sequence). V lost 6 bases and J lost 8, with 22 bases in between. CDR3: CASRAGARTGGEKLFF. CDR3 DNA: TGTGCCAGCAGGGCGGGTGCGCGGACCGGGGGGGAAAAACTGTTTTTT.

V gene TRBV5-8 combines with J gene TRBJ2-3, with a tentative D call TRBD1 (6 bases). Trimming removed 4 bases at V and 4 bases at J, with 19 bases between. The CDR3 is made up of 16 amino acids. Germline lookup yields CDR1 SGHTS and CDR2 YDEGEE. As DNA, the CDR3 is TGTGCCAGCAGCCTGGGATATCAGGGGACCGCAGATACGCAGTATTTT. It yields the protein CASSLGYQGTADTQYF.

The V gene is TRBV2, the J gene TRBJ1-1; 9 bases fit TRBD1. Germline trimming cut 4 bases from V and 3 bases from J; bases unmatched to any gene: 0. CDR1 is SNHLY, CDR2 FYNNEI, per germline. The CDR3 spans 13 residues. This chain's CDR3 is CASSGQGDTEAFF. In nucleotides, the CDR3 is TGTGCCAGCAGTGGACAGGGGGACACTGAAGCTTTCTTT.

The chain joins TRBV6-5 to TRBJ2-7; the match to TRBD1 covers 10 bases. Trimming cost V 7 bases and J 4 bases; bases outside gene matches: 7. In germline, CDR1 is MNHEY, CDR2 SVGAGI. CDR3 size: 14 residues. The chain's CDR3 is CASILDRGRYEQYF. The CDR3 nucleotides are TGTGCCAGCATTCTCGACAGGGGGCGATACGAGCAGTACTTC.

The chain carries TRBV7-6 and TRBJ2-2, with 7 positions matching TRBD1. V lost 5 bases and J lost 1; bases outside the gene matches: 10. CDR1 is SGHVS and CDR2 is FNYEAQ in the germline V gene. The CDR3 has 17 amino acids. The CDR3: CASSPKVGQENTGELFF. CDR3 bases: TGTGCCAGCAGCCCAAAGGTCGGACAGGAGAACACCGGGGAGCTGTTTTTT.

The chain carries TRBV5-1 and TRBJ1-6; maybe TRBD1 (5 bases). Trimming left V 0 bases short and J 14 bases short, with 18 bases between. This CDR3 spans 15 amino acids. Germline assignment: CDR1 SGHRS and CDR2 YFSETQ. CDR3 sequence: CASSLARDPAPTLHF. The CDR3 coding sequence is TGCGCCAGCAGCTTGGCGCGGGACCCAGCGCCAACCCTCCACTTT. Full variable domain (rest looked up from reference TRBV5-1 and TRBJ1-6): KAGVTQTPRYLIKTRGQQVTLSCSPISGHRSVSWYQQTPGQGLQFLFEYFSETQRNKGNFPGRFSGRQFSNSRSEMNVSTLELGDSALYLCASSLARDPAPTLHFGNGTRLTVT.

The rearrangement joins TRBV7-2 to TRBJ2-7; 10 bases fit TRBD1. Per germline, CDR1 SGHTA and CDR2 FQGNSA. There are 15 residues in the CDR3. The V and J ends lost 5 bases and 2 bases, in that order; junction bases with no gene match: 6. The CDR3 DNA is TGTGCCAGCAGCACGACAGGGGGCAAGGCCTACGAGCAGTACTTC. Translation gives CASSTTGGKAYEQYF.

The chain joins TRBV7-3 to TRBJ1-1; no firm D call. V was shortened by 0 bases and J by 0 bases, with 11 bases between the two germline ends. The CDR3 length is 16 residues. CDR1 is SGHTA, CDR2 FQGTGA, per germline. The CDR3 region is CASSLTPGGMNTEAFF. CDR3 coding DNA: TGTGCCAGCAGCTTAACGCCCGGAGGTATGAACACTGAAGCTTTCTTT. The full variable domain, its missing parts supplied by reference TRBV7-3 and TRBJ1-1, is GAGVSQTPSNKVTEKGKYVELRCDPISGHTALYWYRQSLGQGPEFLIYFQGTGAADDSGLPNDRFFAVRPEGSVSTLKIQRTERGDSAVYLCASSLTPGGMNTEAFFGQGTRLTVV.

This chain joins TRBV7-8 and TRBJ1-2; TRBD1 aligns across 8 bases. V trimming: 1 base; J trimming: 8 bases; junction bases outside the gene matches: 3. The CDR3 is 13 residues long. From germline, CDR1 is SGHVS and CDR2 FQNEAQ. The CDR3 sequence is CASSLETGEGYTF. CDR3 bases: TGTGCCAGCAGCTTAGAGACAGGGGAAGGCTACACCTTC.

The CDR3 region has the DNA TGTGCCAGCAGCTTAGCGCAGGCTTCACCCCTCCACTTT. Protein: CASSLAQASPLHF. The V call is TRBV7-8, the J call TRBJ1-6, with no clear D. Germline values: CDR1 SGHVS, CDR2 FQNEAQ. The CDR3 covers 13 residues. V shed 0 bases and J shed 9 bases, with 6 bases lying between them.

This chain uses TRBV3-1 (or the pseudogene TRBV3-2) with TRBJ1-1, with D perhaps TRBD1 (6 bases). Trimming removed 5 bases at V and 4 bases at J, with 20 bases between. Germline V lookup: CDR1 LGHDT, CDR2 YNNKEL (reference sequence). This CDR3 region has 16 residues. CDR3 sequence (DNA): TGTGCCAGCAGCTCGACAGAGGGGGAACGGGTCACTGAAGCTTTCTTT. Amino acids: CASSSTEGERVTEAFF.

The V and J genes are TRBV6-5 and TRBJ2-2; 9 bases are a match to TRBD1. The ends lost 6 bases at V and 13 bases at J; junction bases unmatched: 6. CDR1 and CDR2 from the germline V gene are MNHEY and SVGAGI. This CDR3 region has 12 residues. The CDR3: CASSLGQGGLFF. CDR3 nucleotides: TGTGCCAGCAGCTTGGGACAGGGAGGGCTGTTTTTT.

The chain joins TRBV7-9 to TRBJ2-1, with D tentatively TRBD1 (6 bases). This CDR3 has 14 residues. V dropped 5 bases and J dropped 1 base, with 9 bases sitting between them. Looked up from germline, CDR1 is SEHNR and CDR2 is FQNEAQ (reference sequence). The CDR3 coding sequence is TGTGCCAGCAGCGTCAGGGGTTCCTACAATGAGCAGTTCTTC. It is translated as CASSVRGSYNEQFF.

This chain links TRBV30 with TRBJ1-1; perhaps TRBD1 as D (5 bases). The CDR3 is 13 amino acids. Trimming took off 2 bases at V and 7 bases at J, with 14 bases between the two ends. CDR1 is GTSNPN, CDR2 SVGIG, per germline (reference sequence). CDR3 DNA sequence: TGTGCCTGGAGTCGCGGAATCCAGGGTGAAGCTTTCTTT. The encoded protein is CAWSRGIQGEAFF.

V is TRBV6-5 and J is TRBJ1-3; 7 bases are shared with TRBD1. Germline-derived CDR1 and CDR2 are MNHEY and SVGAGI. The CDR3 loop spans 16 amino acids. V shed 0 bases, J shed 0 bases, and the junction held 2 bases outside the gene matches. In nucleotides, the CDR3 is TGTGCCAGCAGTTACTCGACAGGGTTCTCTGGAAACACCATATATTTT. Its translation is CASSYSTGFSGNTIYF.

The gene calls are TRBV4-2 and TRBJ2-7; D unclear. Germline values: CDR1 LGHNA, CDR2 YNFKEQ. The length of the CDR3 is 14 residues. Deletions cut 0 bases from V and 2 bases from J, with 8 bases between. CDR3 sequence: CASSQEGSTYEQYF. The CDR3 DNA reads TGTGCCAGCAGCCAAGAGGGCAGTACCTACGAGCAGTACTTC.

This chain connects TRBV3-1 (or the pseudogene TRBV3-2) to TRBJ1-3; 7 bases are a match to TRBD1. The germline V gene has CDR1 LGHDT and CDR2 YNNKEL (reference sequence). CDR3 length equals 17 residues. J gave up 0 bases and V 0 bases, and 5 bases lay outside the gene matches. The CDR3 DNA follows: TGTGCCAGCAGCCAAGATCAGGGGGACAGCTCTGGAAACACCATATATTTT. This codes for CASSQDQGDSSGNTIYF.

The chain joins TRBV25-1 to TRBJ2-7; TRBD1 aligns across 8 bases. Germline lookup yields CDR1 MGHDK and CDR2 SYGVNS. The CDR3 length is 18 residues. Germline trimming cut 2 bases from V and 6 bases from J; bases unmatched to any gene: 18. CDR3 DNA: TGTGCCAGCAGTGAAAGAGGGAACAGGGGGGAACTAGTCCCCGAGCAGTACTTC. Protein sequence: CASSERGNRGELVPEQYF.